These 30 T cell receptor beta chains came from one sample sequenced in a study of Ad26.COV2.S vaccination and SARS-CoV-2 variants. Clones were read by immunoSEQ multiplex PCR, and TCRdb kept only the in-frame ones, dropping some. The sample lists some 270,000 clones; roughly 87% were seen once. Treatment described: roughly 19 received Ad26.COV2.S at low or high dose, single or two shots; 5 received placebo; per-sample allocation not given. Vaccine and placebo recipients were sampled on day 63 after the first injection. Sequenced here: peripheral blood, sampled in a trial of Ad26.COV2.S vaccine versus placebo. Receptors were obtained from a person aged 18-65 years who received the Ad26.COV2.S COVID-19 vaccine or a placebo.

V is TRBV24-1 and J is TRBJ2-2, with D perhaps TRBD1 (6 bases). Trimming pared 8 bases from V and 4 bases from J, leaving 13 bases between. The CDR3 sequence is 14 residues long. CDR1 is KGHDR and CDR2 is SFDVKD in the germline V gene. CDR3 protein: CATNMGAGTGELFF. For the CDR3, the DNA is TGTGCCACCAATATGGGGGCGGGCACCGGGGAGCTGTTTTTT.

This clone came up once. The chain links TRBV4-1 to TRBJ2-7; 10 nucleotides line up with TRBD2. The CDR3 consists of 15 residues. The J segment lost 3 bases and the V segment lost 1 base, leaving 3 bases of the junction unmatched. Per the germline V gene, CDR1 is MGHRA and CDR2 is YSYEKL. CDR3 protein: CASSQGPSGSYEQYV. The CDR3 DNA reads as TGCGCCAGCAGCCAAGGGCCTAGCGGGAGCTACGAGCAGTACGTC.

This clone was counted once. CDR3 in amino acids: CASSKREYQDEQYV. CDR3 sequence (DNA): TGTGCCAGCAGCAAAAGAGAGTATCAAGACGAGCAGTACGTC. V usage is TRBV3-1 (or the pseudogene TRBV3-2) and J usage is TRBJ2-7, with D uncertain. This CDR3 has 14 residues. Germline CDR1 reads LGHDT; CDR2 reads YNNKEL (reference sequence). Trimming left V 5 bases short and J 5 bases short, with 16 bases between.

The chain's CDR3 is CASSTPGRTYEQYF. The CDR3 DNA follows: TGTGCCAGTAGTACTCCGGGACGGACCTACGAGCAGTACTTC. The chain joins TRBV19 to TRBJ2-7; D may correspond to TRBD1 or TRBD2 (5 bases each). CDR3 length: 14 amino acids. V lost 4 bases to trimming and J lost 2 bases, with 12 bases between them. Germline CDR1 and CDR2: LNHDA and SQIVND (reference sequence).

V usage is TRBV4-3 and J usage is TRBJ2-2; 11 bases agree with TRBD2. From germline, CDR1 is LGHNA and CDR2 YSLEER. The V gene end was trimmed by 0 bases and the J gene end by 5 bases; junction bases not matched to a gene: 5. The length of the CDR3 is 17 residues. CDR3 residues: CASSQDWGLADTGELFF. As DNA, the CDR3 is TGCGCCAGCAGCCAAGATTGGGGACTAGCGGATACCGGGGAGCTGTTTTTT.

This chain joins TRBV6-5 and TRBJ2-1, with D perhaps TRBD2 (5 bases). CDR1 and CDR2 from the germline V gene are MNHEY and SVGAGI. The CDR3 sequence is 13 residues long. V was trimmed by 5 bases and J by 8 bases, leaving 13 bases between them. CDR3 coding DNA: TGTGCCAGCAGTCGCGTAGAGGGAGATGAGCAGTTCTTC. Residues: CASSRVEGDEQFF.

The CDR3 loop is CASSYASSNTEAFF. The CDR3, as DNA: TGTGCCAGCAGTTACGCGAGTTCGAACACTGAAGCTTTCTTT. The V gene is TRBV6-2 or TRBV6-3, the J gene TRBJ1-1; no reliable D call. V was shortened by 2 bases and J by 1 base, with 8 bases between the two germline ends. Germline CDR1 and CDR2: MNHEY and SVGEGT. There are 14 residues in the CDR3.

This clone has a single count. CDR3 sequence reads: CSALTYGYTF. CDR3 nucleotide sequence: TGCAGCGCCCTGACCTATGGCTACACCTTC. J is TRBJ1-2 and V is TRBV29-1; D is undetermined. Germline values: CDR1 SQVTM, CDR2 ANQGSEA. The CDR3 is made up of 10 amino acids. V lost 7 bases and J lost 4, with 7 bases in between.

This clone was picked up one time. The chain combines TRBV21-1 with TRBJ2-5; the table's D gene call, TRBD1, was not cross checked with the DNA. TRBV21-1 is flagged as a pseudogene. CDR3 length: 18 residues. CDR3 region: CASSKEPWMAGGIETQYF. The DNA for the CDR3 is TGTGCCAGCAGCAAAGAACCGTGGATGGCAGGGGGGATAGAGACCCAGTACTTC.

The genes are TRBV6-5 and TRBJ2-3, with D possibly TRBD2 on 7 matching bases. In germline, CDR1 is MNHEY, CDR2 SVGAGI. The CDR3 runs 14 residues. The V gene lost 10 bases and the J gene lost 9 bases, with 23 bases spanning the gap. CDR3 protein: CATGGGGGPATQYF. CDR3 bases: TGTGCCACCGGAGGGGGGGGAGGGCCTGCGACGCAGTATTTT.

The gene calls are TRBV7-6 and TRBJ2-3; 9 bases are shared with TRBD2. Germline V gene lookup returns CDR1 SGHVS and CDR2 FNYEAQ. The CDR3 loop spans 17 amino acids. The trim removed 1 base at V and 3 bases at J, leaving 8 bases unmatched. The CDR3 nucleotides are TGTGCCAGCAGCTTAGTTTCAGGCGGGAGGGGAACAGATACGCAGTATTTT. It yields the protein CASSLVSGGRGTDTQYF.

J is TRBJ2-3 and V is TRBV7-2, with D perhaps being TRBD1 or TRBD2 (5 bases each). The CDR3 contains 17 residues. Germline V gene sequence: CDR1 SGHTA, CDR2 FQGNSA. V lost 5 bases and J 0 bases, leaving 18 bases between the germline ends. CDR3 DNA: TGTGCCAGCAGCCCGGGGACGACTTTTTCTAGCACAGATACGCAGTATTTT. Translation gives CASSPGTTFSSTDTQYF.

The chain links TRBV18 to TRBJ2-3; a weak D match, TRBD2 (5 bases). The CDR3 sequence is 15 residues long. Germline values: CDR1 KGHSH, CDR2 LQKENI. Trimming took off 6 bases at V and 1 base at J, with 14 bases between the two ends. CDR3: CASSPTGKGTDTQYF. The CDR3 DNA reads TGTGCCAGCTCCCCCACGGGAAAGGGCACAGATACGCAGTATTTT.

This chain joins TRBV10-1 and TRBJ1-3; D not certain. Trimming left V 11 bases short and J 13 bases short, with 9 bases between. Germline V lookup: CDR1 WNHNN, CDR2 SYGVQD (reference sequence). The length of the CDR3 is 8 residues. CDR3 sequence (DNA): TGCGCCCCCCTGGGGATATATTTT. Translated, it gives CAPLGIYF.

The chain links TRBV9 to TRBJ2-1, with 9 bases aligning to TRBD2. Losses at the gene ends were 4 bases for V and 8 bases for J; bases not matched to a gene: 7. The germline V gene has CDR1 SGDLS and CDR2 YYNGEE. The CDR3 is made up of 14 amino acids. The CDR3 loop reads CASSSGTSPYEQFF. In DNA, the CDR3 is TGTGCCAGCAGCTCCGGGACTAGCCCCTATGAGCAGTTCTTC.

The gene calls are TRBV4-3 and TRBJ2-3; D is undetermined. Trimming cost V 1 base and J 3 bases, with 8 bases left between them. This CDR3 has 14 residues. Germline V gives CDR1 LGHNA, CDR2 YSLEER. The CDR3: CASSQGVRTDTQYF. The DNA for the CDR3 is TGCGCCAGCAGCCAAGGTGTTAGGACAGATACGCAGTATTTT.

This clone is a singleton in its sample. The J gene is TRBJ1-1, the V gene TRBV6-2 or TRBV6-3; unclear D gene. V dropped 2 bases and J dropped 10 bases, with 11 bases sitting between them. The CDR3 runs to 12 residues. Per germline, CDR1 MNHEY and CDR2 SVGEGT. The CDR3 region has the DNA TGTGCCAGCAGTTACACGTCCTGGGGAGCTTTCTTT. Residues: CASSYTSWGAFF.

This clone was counted a single time. The rearrangement links TRBV27 to TRBJ1-1, with D uncertain. The germline V gene has CDR1 MNHEY and CDR2 SMNVEV (reference sequence). Trimming shortened V by 6 bases and J by 4 bases, and 9 bases separated the two germline ends. The CDR3 runs 12 residues. The CDR3 nucleotides are TGTGCCAGCAGGGAGGGAGGCACTGAAGCTTTCTTT. It codes for CASREGGTEAFF.

The J gene is TRBJ1-6, the V gene TRBV7-6; no reliable D call. Germline CDR1 is SGHVS and CDR2 is FNYEAQ. The CDR3 loop spans 13 amino acids. Trimming pared 3 bases from V and 10 bases from J, leaving 10 bases between. This CDR3 is CASSLAGRSPLHF. CDR3 DNA: TGTGCCAGCAGCTTGGCCGGGAGGTCACCCCTCCACTTT.

The rearrangement links TRBV29-1 to TRBJ2-5; D remains unclear. The V gene's germline CDR1 is SQVTM and CDR2 ANQGSEA. V lost 6 bases, J lost 5 bases, and 16 bases lay in between. This CDR3 has 13 residues. CDR3 sequence (DNA): TGCAGCGTCGTCGACCCGGGTTGGGAGACCCAGTACTTC. Encoded protein: CSVVDPGWETQYF. Supplemented by reference TRBV29-1 and TRBJ2-5, the full variable domain reads SAVISQKPSRDICQRGTSLTIQCQVDSQVTMMFWYRQQPGQSLTLIATANQGSEATYESGFVIDKFPISRPNLTFSTLTVSNMSPEDSSIYLCSVVDPGWETQYFGPGTRLLVL.

This chain links TRBV12-3 or TRBV12-4 with TRBJ2-5, with D perhaps assigned TRBD1 or TRBD2 (5 bases each). V was trimmed by 6 bases and J by 2 bases, leaving 10 bases between them. The CDR3 is made up of 13 amino acids. The CDR3 DNA is TGTGCCAGCAGGATGGGACGTCAAGAGACCCAGTACTTC. Translation gives CASRMGRQETQYF.

Concerning this clone itself: This sample includes further DNA sequences coding for the same CDR3. Here the CDR3 reads CASSFDKNYGYTF. The CDR3 DNA reads TGTGCCAGCAGCTTCGACAAAAACTATGGCTACACCTTC. This sequence joins TRBV7-2 and TRBJ1-2; D gene uncertain. CDR1 and CDR2 from the germline V gene are SGHTA and FQGNSA. V lost 3 bases and J 2 bases, leaving 7 bases between the germline ends. The CDR3 covers 13 residues. Full variable domain (outside the CDR3, taken from reference TRBV7-2 and TRBJ1-2): GAGVSQSPSNKVTEKGKDVELRCDPISGHTALYWYRQSLGQGLEFLIYFQGNSAPDKSGLPSDRFSAERTGGSVSTLTIQRTQQEDSAVYLCASSFDKNYGYTFGSGTRLTVV.

This chain links TRBV6-6 with TRBJ2-1, with TRBD2 identical over 10 bases. The CDR3 is made up of 16 amino acids. Germline V gene lookup returns CDR1 MNHNY and CDR2 SVGAGI (reference sequence). Germline trimming cut 9 bases from V and 0 bases from J; bases unmatched to any gene: 8. In DNA, the CDR3 is TGTGCCAGTTCTAGCGGGGGCCTGAGCTCCTACAATGAGCAGTTCTTC. It encodes CASSSGGLSSYNEQFF.

The chain carries TRBV5-7 and TRBJ1-6, with D possibly TRBD1 on 6 matching bases. TRBV5-7 falls under the ORF class, with uncertain function. CDR3 size: 17 residues. V was clipped by 4 bases and J by 7 bases, with 21 bases between them. The CDR3 nucleotides read TGTGCCAGCAGCCCTCCCACTGGACAGAAAAAAAATTCACCCCTCCACTTT. Its protein is CASSPPTGQKKNSPLHF.

The chain couples TRBV13 to TRBJ1-3, with D uncertain. This CDR3 is built from 16 residues. V was cut by 2 bases and J by 2 bases, with 13 bases left in between. The germline V gene has CDR1 PRHDT and CDR2 FYEKMQ (reference sequence). The CDR3 loop reads CASSLSPRTAGNTIYF. Written as DNA, the CDR3 is TGTGCCAGCAGCTTATCCCCAAGGACGGCTGGAAACACCATATATTTT.

The gene calls are TRBV19 and TRBJ1-3; D is unresolved. CDR3 size: 15 residues. Trimming removed 7 bases at V and 0 bases at J, with 13 bases between. Germline V gene data show CDR1 as LNHDA and CDR2 as SQIVND (reference sequence). The CDR3 here is CASIVGGYSGNTIYF. In DNA, the CDR3 is TGTGCCAGTATCGTCGGCGGATACTCTGGAAACACCATATATTTT.

The genes are TRBV2 and TRBJ2-3; 11 nucleotides align to TRBD2. The junction had 8 bases not matched to a gene; V was cut back by 7 bases and J by 8 bases. Germline V gives CDR1 SNHLY, CDR2 FYNNEI. The CDR3 runs 14 residues. DNA of the CDR3: TGTGCCAGCACCTTAGCGGGGGGGCTCGGTACGCAGTATTTT. Translation: CASTLAGGLGTQYF.

The chain uses TRBV4-3 and TRBJ1-2, with D unresolved. Trimming left V 1 base short and J 4 bases short, with 13 bases between. The CDR3 has 15 residues. CDR1 and CDR2 (germline): LGHNA, YSLEER. For the CDR3, the DNA is TGCGCCAGCAGCCAAGGACGGCTGGGAATCTATGGCTACACCTTC. Protein: CASSQGRLGIYGYTF.

This clone was observed a single time. This chain connects TRBV30 to TRBJ2-2; D may be TRBD1 or TRBD2 (5 bases each). The CDR3 is 14 residues long. Trimming took off 5 bases at V and 3 bases at J, with 13 bases between the two ends. CDR1 is GTSNPN and CDR2 is SVGIG in the germline V gene (reference sequence). The CDR3 DNA sequence: TGTGCCTGGCGTGGGACGGGACACACCGGGGAGCTGTTTTTT. Amino acids: CAWRGTGHTGELFF.

The count of this clone is one. The gene calls are TRBV4-1 and TRBJ2-3; possibly TRBD2 for D (6 bases). The CDR3 runs to 18 residues. V gave up 1 base and J gave up 0 bases, with 17 bases separating them. Per germline, CDR1 MGHRA and CDR2 YSYEKL. The CDR3 region has the DNA TGCGCCAGCAGCCAAGCCTTACGAGGGGCGGGAAGCACAGATACGCAGTATTTT. Translating gives CASSQALRGAGSTDTQYF.